These T cell receptor beta chains were read from a single sample in a study of T cell repertoires in ileal Crohn's disease. The table came from immunoSEQ multiplex PCR; TCRdb's copy has only in-frame clones and leaves some out. The sample carries 6,500 to 8,500 clones, 72% recorded once. Specimen: ileal tissue. The origin of the receptors is an adult with Crohn's disease. Each CDR3 is given with its conserved first and last residue. Fields, in order: clone size, J gene, V gene, CDR3 protein. Some rows mark clone size as missing; the rest say once, few, many or name a class of expanded clone.

>-|TRBJ2-2|TRBV6-5
CASSYQDTGELFF
>-|TRBJ1-4|TRBV19
CASRRVNEKLFF
>-|TRBJ2-2|TRBV30
CASYRENTGELFF
>-|TRBJ2-1|TRBV10-1
CASSERPGDNEQFF
>-|TRBJ1-4|TRBV2
CASTPDRGGEKLFF
>-|TRBJ2-7|TRBV19
CASSSRPLLAIPYEQYF
>-|TRBJ2-1|TRBV5-1
CASSLGLAGGSEQFF
>-|TRBJ2-1|TRBV30
CAWTNAPGAAYNEQFF
>-|TRBJ2-1|TRBV10-2
CASSDELAGYNEQFF
>-|TRBJ2-2|TRBV5-1
CASSLEPSGGATGELFF
>few|TRBJ2-7|TRBV9
CASSVTGDAYEQYF
>few|TRBJ1-4|TRBV27
CASSSQGFEKLFF
>-|TRBJ1-2|TRBV7-2
CASSPQTGARRGYTF
>few|TRBJ1-1|TRBV14
CASSYTGVSGAFF
>-|TRBJ1-1|TRBV6-6
CASSWGGTEAFF
>-|TRBJ1-1|TRBV7-2
CASIPSLQVEAFF
>-|TRBJ2-6|TRBV5-1
CASSLVARSSGANVLTF
>-|TRBJ2-2|TRBV5-1
CASRDTGQGNTGELFF
>-|-|TRBV30
CAWSVPTLRNYEQYF
>-|TRBJ1-2|TRBV5-1
CASSLGIVTGNYGYTF
>-|TRBJ1-1|TRBV21-1
CASSTRDRPAFF
>-|TRBJ1-1|TRBV30
CAWSTGTGPNTEAFF
>-|TRBJ2-1|TRBV27
CASTPIPGTADNEQFF
>-|TRBJ1-2|TRBV6-1
CASSEGPHYGYTF
>few|TRBJ2-7|TRBV15
CATSRERASSYEQYF
>few|TRBJ2-7|TRBV6-5
CASSLAGGTYEQYF
>-|TRBJ2-1|TRBV29-1
CSANLPGLAHNEQFF
>-|TRBJ2-7|TRBV10-2
CASSGTGGYEQYF
>-|TRBJ2-3|TRBV7-9
CASSLVPSFDTQYF
>-|TRBJ1-6|TRBV28
CAISRDSGSPLHF
>-|TRBJ2-1|TRBV2
CASSEAGGPVEQFF
>-|TRBJ2-7|TRBV7-8
CASSFRDRDYEQYF
>-|TRBJ2-1|TRBV5-4
CASSVSGGAYNEQFF
>-|TRBJ2-4|TRBV6-1
CASSYSLTSGIQYF
>-|TRBJ1-2|TRBV9
CASSGDPWYGYTF
>-|TRBJ1-2|TRBV2
CASRSGGEGTYGYTF
>-|TRBJ1-2|TRBV11-3
CASSLGEIDYGYTF
>-|TRBJ1-1|TRBV7-9
CASSPGTGGDTEAFF
>-|TRBJ1-3|TRBV27
CASSYNRVGNTIYF
>few|-|TRBV11-2
CASSFRGGGVAYEQYF
>-|TRBJ2-2|TRBV7-2
CASSFSTGELFF
>-|TRBJ2-1|TRBV28
CASSKLPSGNNEQFF
>-|TRBJ2-7|TRBV30
CAWSVSSGGSYEQYF
>-|TRBJ2-3|TRBV6-1
CATLLVNTDTQYF
>once|TRBJ1-1|TRBV5-1
CASSIRDRVSFGNAEAFF
>-|TRBJ2-7|TRBV6-5
CASSYPPPGAEQYF
>-|TRBJ2-1|TRBV27
CASSLRASGGYNEQFF
>-|TRBJ2-1|TRBV28
CASSSRTSGRFNEQFF